The T cell receptor (beta chain) described here comes from a study of long-term antiretroviral therapy in people with HIV. Every donor had one or more pre-ART and two or more post-ART PBMC samples. A v3.0 immunoSEQ assay was performed at survey level. Sequencing aimed at about 35,000-50,000 T-cell genomes per sample. Assay used: immunoSEQ multiplex PCR; TCRdb lists only in-frame clones, some missing. The sample holds more than 20,000 clones, over 75% seen once. Judged by abundance, this clone is medium-sized (0.01 to 0.1%). The antigen is unknown. Study observations and caveats: Versus controls, repertoires in people with HIV had narrower CDR3 length ranges. Dominating the repertoire at all time points were the clones that expanded before ART.

The sequencing used unsorted PBMCs, collected 0.3 years after starting antiretroviral therapy. This TCR derives from a man aged 50 to 59 with HIV.

CDR3 bases: TGTGCCAGCAGCACACGTACAGGGGGCACTTCTGGCTACACCTTC. It encodes CASSTRTGGTSGYTF. This chain uses TRBV7-2 with TRBJ1-2; 9 nucleotides line up with TRBD1. Per the germline V gene, CDR1 is SGHTA and CDR2 is FQGNSA. The CDR3 covers 15 residues. V dropped 5 bases and J dropped 7; count of bases not matched to a gene: 11.